The present entry profiles one T cell receptor beta chain with its context. Its antigen is currently not known. Within one base of it there is no much larger clone, and no base qualities were kept. These data originate in a study of cytomegalovirus exposure and HLA in healthy donors (dated by TCRdb to about 2017). In terms of the full investigation: An earlier analysis of fewer than 750 of the donors reported roughly 300 Gb of sequence data and 100 million to 120 million unique TCR beta sequences obtained from roughly 180 million T cells. An early release covering roughly 580 HLA-typed donors comprised approximately 290 gigabases of sequencing data and roughly 86 million unique TCR sequences. Of the 300 to 500 genotyped donors, less than 90% were placed in the genetic ancestry cluster associated with self-reported Caucasian donors. The study was designed to test whether signatures of past pathogen exposure could be identified by cataloging public T cell receptors. The study profiled the T cell repertoires of about 720 subjects by immunosequencing and related them to cytomegalovirus serostatus. Besides the first cohort of more than 650 subjects, a separate validation cohort made up of roughly 130 different subjects was used. High-throughput TCR immunosequencing, statistical association of individual TCRs with disease status, and machine learning were combined to predict cytomegalovirus infection status. In a later analysis, previously published TCR beta repertoires from several hundred donors were re-analyzed and high-resolution HLA genotyping was added so that TCR occurrence patterns could be studied. Rather than using new phenotypic data, the later analysis identified candidate immune exposures from TCR beta sequences and from how often those sequences occurred across donors. To decide whether each TCR beta V gene segment behaved as functional or pseudogenic, an earlier analysis of approximately 600 of the donors relied on high-throughput TCR beta sequencing. Donor age, sex, ethnicity and CMV serostatus were compiled alongside the repertoire data. A later genetic analysis used genome-wide SNP genotypes for 398 of the 666 donors, treating that subset as a discovery cohort. All discovery cohort repertoires had been generated using a single sequencing platform. HLA typing covered class I and class II loci at four-digit resolution. Typing coverage varied by locus: roughly 629-630 donors for A, B, C, DRB1 and DQB1; around 560 for DQA1; around 570 for DPA1; 450 to 480 for DPB1. Because of strong linkage in the cohort, five DR-DQ haplotypes were treated as single units for association and clustering. Among under 450 genotyped donors of the cohort, an average of around 240,000 unique TCR beta nucleotide sequences were sequenced per donor, roughly a sixth of them non-productive.

Preparation of the library involved the immunoSEQ multiplex PCR assay. For the multiplex PCR, a mixture combining 60 forward primers for TCR Vbeta segments and 13 reverse primers for TCR Jbeta segments was used. A multiplex PCR assay on genomic DNA amplified the CDR3 region of rearranged TCR beta genes. On the Illumina HiSeq System, the amplified TCR beta libraries were sequenced as 87-base-pair reads. Per the source publication's procedure: Across the 500 to 850 repertoires, a later analysis counted 80 million or so unique TCR beta chains, approximately 10 million of which were shared by at least two donors. To remove PCR and sequencing errors, raw reads were error-corrected and collapsed into unique sequences using a nearest-neighbor algorithm that merged closely related sequences. CDR3 sequences were aligned to IMGT reference sequences to assign V, D and J gene segments. For a sequence to be retained, a match of at least six nucleotides to both a V gene segment and a J gene segment was required. A rearrangement was called productive if the CDR3 had no stop codons and remained in frame with V and J, and every other rearrangement was called non-productive. Following IMGT convention, CDR3 was defined as the stretch from the second conserved V-encoded cysteine to the conserved J-encoded phenylalanine. The earlier analysis of roughly 590 of the donors excluded sequences that lacked an unambiguous match to a single V gene segment. An earlier analysis of 587 of the donors called V segments functional above 56.7% productive rearrangements and segregating when the between-donor standard deviation exceeded 5%. To diagnose cytomegalovirus status from the catalog of TCR beta chain sequences, a statistical classification framework was built. In a later analysis, TCR nucleotide sequences were compared against IMGT/GENE-DB human TR gene sequences so that V and J genes could be assigned. The TCRdist pipeline was used in a later analysis to assign CDR3 sequences and most-parsimonious VDJ recombination scenarios. In a later analysis, every TCR beta chain was defined by the combination of its CDR3 amino acid sequence and its V-gene family, and reads without a unique V-gene family were dropped. As a way to deal with suspected cross-contamination and a sequencing artifact, a later analysis dropped roughly 600 nucleotide sequences that were highly shared and had low generation probability. In a later analysis, a clonal expansion index for each public chain was calculated from normalized within-repertoire ranks of inferred template counts. In a later analysis, generation probabilities were computed using a VDJ recombination model fitted to out-of-frame rearrangements, and the results were checked against IGoR. In a later analysis, TCR-TCR, TCR-HLA and TCR-CMV co-occurrence was scored with hypergeometric tests, and a repertoire-size bias correction was applied to TCR pairs. To estimate false discovery rates, a later analysis permuted the HLA or CMV assignments 20 times. In a later analysis, co-occurring TCRs were grouped with DBSCAN, and TCRdist sequence similarity was added when clustering was performed within HLA-allele-positive subsets. Repertoires with fewer than 30,000 or more than 120,000 public chains, plus five repertoires with anomalous nucleotide sharing, were excluded from co-occurrence clustering. TCRdb mirrors the immuneACCESS table, restricted to in-frame sequences. Some clones are absent from its copies; in checked studies, under half trace to an unresolved V gene, and the reason for the others is unknown. Clone size and the V and J calls come from that table; the DNA yielded D and trimming. In all, the sample holds about 160,000 clones, and approximately 90% of those were seen once. 0.7% to 1% of the sample belongs to the ten largest clones.

Reading the germline V gene gives CDR1 MGHDK and CDR2 SYGVNS. After removal of 9 bases from V and 3 bases from J, the junction retains 8 bases not matched to a gene. From the cysteine through the phenylalanine, the CDR3 covers 13 amino acids. The read is trimmed to its CDR3 DNA, 39 bases read in frame from base 1. The cohort comprised 670 or so healthy bone marrow donors. Cohort members were all nominally healthy when sampled, although unrecorded immune exposures were likely present. The donor was CMV seronegative and was included in the group of under 450 seronegative cohort members. A peripheral blood sample was provided by each donor, and peripheral blood mononuclear cells were used for TCR beta sequencing. Genomic DNA extraction from the blood cell samples was performed with the Qiagen DNeasy Blood Extraction Kit. Study-wide findings and limitations: It was suggested by the authors that the approach could potentially be generalized to other disease states and immunological phenotypes. A later genetic analysis associated a missense DCLRE1C variant with V-gene and J-gene trimming of TCR beta chains, and an independent cohort replicated the association. Some IMGT-functional V segments, including TRBV6-2 and TRBV6-3, could not be told apart with the 87-base-pair reads, so those segments were excluded. Most CMV-associated TCR beta chains appeared to be HLA-restricted in a later analysis, and the HLA associations seemed to be driven largely by CMV exposure. A further reported finding was that TCR beta sequences accurately predicted the HLA-A and HLA-B alleles for most subjects in the first cohort. In vitro tests confirmed that a few of the cytomegalovirus-associated TCR beta chains recognize cytomegalovirus antigens. The only immune exposure information available for the cohort was CMV serostatus. The sequencing pipeline was judged likely to have produced a cluster of highly shared sequence variants as a technical artifact. Approximately 16 rarely observed V segments, including chromosome 9 orphons, were excluded from the earlier analysis of several hundred of the donors because counts were too low. According to a later genetic analysis, donors in an Asian-associated ancestry cluster had fewer N-insertions in productive TCRs than the approximately 700-donor mean. HLA typing was unavailable for some donors at each locus, so association tests used only the typed subset. Broadly in line with IMGT annotations, most TCR beta V segments showed up in productive rearrangements about 87% or about 30% of the time in an earlier analysis of several hundred of the donors. When HLA alleles, especially DR and DQ, strongly co-occurred, TCR associations were difficult to assign to individual alleles. Linkage disequilibrium might explain the correlated functional status among segregating V segments, but an unknown experimental factor could not be excluded. In a later analysis, HLA-associated TCR beta chains showed more clonal expansion and lower generation probabilities than non-associated chains that were equally common. Presence/absence analyses assumed roughly uniform sequencing depth across donors, an assumption that may not hold. Specific HLA alleles were associated with 18,000 or so TCR beta sequences at a false discovery rate of 0.05 in a later analysis. Cytomegalovirus status was reported to be diagnosed by the classifier with high specificity and sensitivity in both the original and validation cohorts. A total of about 180 TCR beta chains were listed by the study as associated with cytomegalovirus. In a later analysis, several top co-occurrence clusters were reported to appear linked to parvovirus B19, influenza, CMV and Epstein-Barr virus. Only TCR beta chains were sequenced in this cohort, and the absence of alpha or paired-chain data limited detectable features. According to a later analysis, TCR association rates differed among HLA loci, with DRB1 alleles showing the most associated TCRs and HLA-C alleles showing the fewest. While some public TCRs were present in many individuals, most TCR sequences turned up only very rarely across donors.

Material for sequencing was PBMCs. The source of this sequence is a woman in her thirties in good health and CMV-seronegative. The chain is encoded by TRBV25-1 joined to TRBJ2-7, and 7 junction bases match TRBD1. The nucleotide sequence is TGTGCCAGTCATGGACAGGACCGCTACGAGCAGTACTTC. Its translation is CASHGQDRYEQYF.